This T cell receptor beta chain came from a study of control samples from healthy donors and cancer patients (dated by TCRdb to between 2020 and 2021). A word on this clone: No antigen is known for it. No much larger clone exists at a distance of one base, and base qualities are not known.

Relative to germline, V is 3 bases shorter and J is 4 bases shorter, with 12 bases between their ends. The CDR3 measures 14 amino acids from cysteine to phenylalanine. The DNA shown is the 42-base CDR3, in frame from base 1. CDR1 and CDR2, looked up from the germline V gene (reference sequence), are LNHDA and SQIVND. Receptor libraries were prepared by the immunoSEQ multiplex PCR assay. TCRdb took this table from immuneACCESS and kept in-frame rearrangements with V and J called. Such tables lack part of the clones; where checked against another copy, unresolved V genes explain under half of the gap, and the rest is unexplained. The sample yields fewer than 200,000 clones; around 88% were counted once. The top ten constitute nearly 5% of the sample.

The clonotype was recovered from a woman aged 25 to 39 in good health. The receptor chain draws on TRBV19 and TRBJ1-1; the D gene is possibly TRBD1, with 5 bases matching. The material sequenced was blood. In nucleotide form, the sequence is TGTGCCAGTAGTATCTCAGGGACCTCCACTGAAGCTTTCTTT. It is translated as CASSISGTSTEAFF.